This TCR beta chain was retrieved from a study of human T cells and chemical hapten exposure. Study-level results: Versus controls, significantly more large CDR3 similarity clusters arose from expanded TCRs. Sensitizing with DPC caused no change in TCRs above 1 in 1000 frequency.

The ends were cut back, 3 bases at V and 5 bases at J, with 7 bases in the middle. The CDR3 is 12 amino acids. Germline V gene data show CDR1 as SQVTM and CDR2 as ANQGSEA. TCRdb ran MiXCR on the RACE reads and lists one entry per CDR3 protein. The sample yields tens of thousands of distinct CDR3 sequences, approximately 9.9% seen once. Stated time point: patch test 1, 2 weeks after DPC sensitization. Stated treatment: therapeutic diphenylcyclopropenone sensitization with weekly scalp DPC. Blood, whole and unfractionated, served as the source for total RNA extraction. This clonotype was seen only a few times. Its antigen is not identified.

The J gene is TRBJ2-2, the V gene TRBV29-1; D not certain. The TCR comes from a woman aged 40 to 50 with alopecia areata. Some clones in this sample may be carry-over from other donors' samples. The material sequenced was whole blood, taken in connection with sensitization to the hapten diphenylcyclopropenone (DPC). For the CDR3, the DNA is TGCAGCGTTGATAGGTCTACCGGGGAGCTGTTTTTT. This sequence encodes CSVDRSTGELFF.